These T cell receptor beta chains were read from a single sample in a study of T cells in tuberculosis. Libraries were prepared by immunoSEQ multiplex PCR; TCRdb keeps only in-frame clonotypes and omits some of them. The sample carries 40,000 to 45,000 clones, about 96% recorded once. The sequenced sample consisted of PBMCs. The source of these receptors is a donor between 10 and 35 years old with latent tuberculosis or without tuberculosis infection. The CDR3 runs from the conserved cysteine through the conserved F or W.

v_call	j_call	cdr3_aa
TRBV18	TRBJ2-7	CASSPLTGTATYEQYF
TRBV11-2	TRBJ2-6	CASSLRSGSGANVLTF
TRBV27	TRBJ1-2	CASSWDRRDGYTF
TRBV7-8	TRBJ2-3	CASSLGLAQSDTQYF
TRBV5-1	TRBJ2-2	CASSSYSVRGHNTGELFF
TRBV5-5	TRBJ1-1	CASSLRVSDTEAFF
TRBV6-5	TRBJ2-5	CASRGGQGMTQYF
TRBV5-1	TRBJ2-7	CASSPLRTSGMEQYF
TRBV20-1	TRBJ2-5	CSAYGQETQYF
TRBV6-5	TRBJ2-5	CASRQQGARWETQYF
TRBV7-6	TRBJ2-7	CASSPIPGQVVEQYF
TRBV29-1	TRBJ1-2	CSVGAPRVNYGYTF
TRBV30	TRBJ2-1	CAWSKAGSYNEQFF
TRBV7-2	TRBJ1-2	CASSLSAGGAIYGYTF
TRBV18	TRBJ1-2	CASSSDSNYGYTF
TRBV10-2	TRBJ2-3	CASSVPLSGDTQYF
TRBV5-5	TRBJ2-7	CASRQGQGQTYEQYF
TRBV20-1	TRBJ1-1	CSARGQYEAFF
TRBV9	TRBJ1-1	CASSVGPGDSEAFF
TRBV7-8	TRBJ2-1	CASSPRGQRNEQFF
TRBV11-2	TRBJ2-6	CASSQAFVPLSGANVLTF
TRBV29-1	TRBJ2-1	CSGLPGLAGVNEQFF
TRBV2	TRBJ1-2	CASSDKISTGGGNHGYTF
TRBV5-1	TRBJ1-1	CASSLRGNWAEMNTEAFF
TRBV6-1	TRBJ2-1	CASSGQGRLNEQFF
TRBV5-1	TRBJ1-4	CASSLGAGEKLFF
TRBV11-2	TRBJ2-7	CASSLPYYEQYF
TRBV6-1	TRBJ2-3	CASSLTGDTQYF
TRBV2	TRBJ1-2	CASTGTANYGYTF
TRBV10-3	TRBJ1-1	CAIRNRESNTEAFF
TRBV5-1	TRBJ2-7	CASSSPGQGTYEQYF
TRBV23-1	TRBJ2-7	CASRKYRDSYEQYF
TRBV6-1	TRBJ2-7	CASSAPGILDYEQYF
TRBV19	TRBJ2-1	CASSILGAAGGVNEQFF
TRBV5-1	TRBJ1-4	CASSPGDRPIEKLFF
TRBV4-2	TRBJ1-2	CASSQDRSGPGKAYGYTF
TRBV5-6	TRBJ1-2	CASSLSTGLGYTF
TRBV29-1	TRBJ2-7	CSVDSSYEQYF
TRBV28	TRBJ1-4	CASSFMTGTGEKLFF
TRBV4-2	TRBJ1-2	CASSQANYGYTF
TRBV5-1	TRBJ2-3	CASSFNRGDGDTQYF
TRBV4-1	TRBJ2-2	CASSQETGGLAGELFF
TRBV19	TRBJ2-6	CASSIVSSGANVLTF
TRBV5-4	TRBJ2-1	CASSLVQGLDEQFF
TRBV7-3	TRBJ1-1	CASSGPGQSNTEAFF
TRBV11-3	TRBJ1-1	CASSLGQGAEAFF
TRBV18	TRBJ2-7	CASSPLQGRVGAYEQYF
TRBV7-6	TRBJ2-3	CASSPGTNTDTQYF
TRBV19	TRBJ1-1	CASSLGTGNTEAFF
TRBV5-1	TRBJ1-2	CASSLYAPGGDGYTF
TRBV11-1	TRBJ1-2	CASRTDYGYTF
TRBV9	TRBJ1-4	CASSVDGGARREKLFF
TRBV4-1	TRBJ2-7	CASSQHVGGLEQYF
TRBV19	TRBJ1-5	CASSIVSGDHQPQHF
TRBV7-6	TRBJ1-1	CASSFPNTGTGRGSYTEAFF
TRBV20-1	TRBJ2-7	CSVPEGAEQYF
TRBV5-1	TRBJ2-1	CASSPPPGTGRSEQFF
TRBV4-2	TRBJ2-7	CASSQGSSSSYEQYF
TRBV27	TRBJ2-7	CASSSGASYEQYF